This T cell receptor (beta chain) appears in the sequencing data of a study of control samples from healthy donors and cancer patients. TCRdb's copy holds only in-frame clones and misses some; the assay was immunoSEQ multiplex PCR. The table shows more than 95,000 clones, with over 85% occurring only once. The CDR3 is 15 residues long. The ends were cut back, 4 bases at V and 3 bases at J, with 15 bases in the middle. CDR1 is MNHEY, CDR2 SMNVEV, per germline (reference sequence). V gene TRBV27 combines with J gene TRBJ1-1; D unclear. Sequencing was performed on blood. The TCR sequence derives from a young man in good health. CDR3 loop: CASSWARGWDTEAFF. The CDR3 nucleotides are TGTGCCAGCAGTTGGGCCCGCGGATGGGACACTGAAGCTTTCTTT.